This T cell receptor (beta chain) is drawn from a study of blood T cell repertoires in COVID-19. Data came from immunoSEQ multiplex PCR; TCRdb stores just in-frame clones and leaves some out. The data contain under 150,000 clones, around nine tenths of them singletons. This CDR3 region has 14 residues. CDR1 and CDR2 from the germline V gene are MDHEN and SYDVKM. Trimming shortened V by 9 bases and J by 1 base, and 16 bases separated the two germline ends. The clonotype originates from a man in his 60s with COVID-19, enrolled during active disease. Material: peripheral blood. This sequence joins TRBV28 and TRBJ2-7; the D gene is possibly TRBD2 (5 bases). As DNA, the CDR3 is TGTGCCAGTGACCACGGGGAGAGATCCTACGAGCAGTACTTC. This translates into CASDHGERSYEQYF.